This T cell receptor (beta chain) was sequenced for a study of cytomegalovirus exposure and HLA in healthy donors. General study points: Among TCR sequences, most were rare, though some public TCRs appeared in many donors.

The PCR contained 60 Vbeta and 13 Jbeta primers. The protocol was immunoSEQ multiplex PCR, while the TCRdb copy is restricted to in-frame clones and leaves out a portion. The sample carries around 150,000 clones, over 80% recorded once. The CDR3 is 12 amino acids. The trim removed 5 bases at V and 1 base at J, leaving 0 bases unmatched. Germline CDR1 is SQVTM and CDR2 is ANQGSEA. This clone appeared a single time. As yet, its antigen is unknown. Sequenced input: PBMCs. The clonotype comes from a woman in her late teens or twenties in good health and CMV-seronegative. The chain has TRBV29-1 and TRBJ1-1; 8 bases line up with TRBD1. In DNA, the CDR3 is TGCAGCGTTACAGGGGGGAACACTGAAGCTTTCTTT. Encoded protein: CSVTGGNTEAFF.